The 21 T cell receptor beta chains presented below share a single source sample, sequenced in a study of blood T cells in healthy people across ages (dated by TCRdb to the mid-2010s). Receptor amplification or capture employed 5' RACE. The sequencer listed for this sample is Illumina HiSeq 2500. A second PCR of about 6 to 11 cycles was run with a J-beta primer mix and a sample-barcoded 5' primer. TCRdb cleaned the public reads at Q25 with fastp, built clones with MiXCR and kept in-frame beta chains. Rows are unified per CDR3 protein, each entry keeping the most common DNA and genes. The sample table records 1.5 million to 2 million distinct CDR3 sequences; 28% of these occur just once. The ten most abundant clones make up 7.7% of the sample. The sequencing sample was made of blood. The receptors originated from a woman under 40 in good health.

The chain recombines TRBV5-1 with TRBJ2-1, with TRBD2 matching 7 bases. The CDR3 runs to 14 residues. The V segment lost 0 bases and the J segment 5 bases; nucleotides outside the gene matches: 2. Germline V gives CDR1 SGHRS, CDR2 YFSETQ. The CDR3 DNA sequence: TGCGCCAGCAGCTTGGTTCTAGCGGACAATGAGCAGTTCTTC. This codes for CASSLVLADNEQFF.

This rearrangement joins TRBV12-3 or TRBV12-4 to TRBJ2-1; 7 bases match TRBD2. The CDR3 is made up of 15 amino acids. With V trimmed by 5 bases and J by 2 bases, 6 bases remained unmatched. The CDR3 loop reads CASSETSATYNEQFF. CDR3 DNA: TGTGCCAGCAGTGAAACTAGCGCAACCTACAATGAGCAGTTCTTC.

On this clonotype itself: The CDR3 carries no conserved terminal phenylalanine or tryptophan, so it likely arises from a read error. The chain links TRBV12-3 or TRBV12-4 to TRBJ2-1; weak D call: TRBD2 (6 bases). Trimming took 1 base from V and 10 from J, leaving 17 bases between them. The CDR3 runs to 15 residues. CDR3 region: CASSLGRDFSYEQFV. CDR3 DNA: TGTGCCAGCAGTTTAGGCAGGGACTTTTCCTACGAGCAGTTCGTC.

In this sample, this clonotype turned up a few times. CDR3 protein: CASRGGQVGYEQFF. The CDR3 region has the DNA TGTGCCAGCAGGGGGGGACAGGTCGGGTACGAGCAGTTCTTC. The chain has TRBV28 and TRBJ2-1; 8 bases fit TRBD1. Per germline, CDR1 MDHEN and CDR2 SYDVKM. With 6 bases clipped from V and 10 bases from J, the junction kept 11 bases outside the gene matches. The CDR3 has 14 amino acids. The full variable domain, in which reference TRBV28 and TRBJ2-1 provide the parts outside the CDR3, is DVKVTQSSRYLVKRTGEKVFLECVQDMDHENMFWYRQDPGLGLRLIYFSYDVKMKEKGDIPEGYSVSREKKERFSLILESASTNQTSMYLCASRGGQVGYEQFFGPGTRLTVL.

DNA of the CDR3: TGTGCCACCAGTGATCCGGGGAGGGTAGCCGGGGAGCTGTTTTTT. It translates to CATSDPGRVAGELFF. The chain uses TRBV24-1 and TRBJ2-2; 7 bases match TRBD2. There are 15 residues in the CDR3. From germline, CDR1 is KGHDR and CDR2 SFDVKD. The V and J ends lost 3 bases and 6 bases, in that order; junction bases with no gene match: 6.

This clonotype has a count of ten or more. The V and J genes are TRBV7-6 and TRBJ2-1; D may be TRBD2 (5 bases). Per germline, CDR1 SGHVS and CDR2 FNYEAQ. The ends were cut back, 5 bases at V and 7 bases at J, with 12 bases in the middle. This CDR3 is built from 13 residues. The CDR3 sequence: CASSRGTKNEQFF. DNA for the CDR3: TGTGCCAGCAGCCGGGGTACGAAAAATGAGCAGTTCTTC.

The chain recombines TRBV5-1 with TRBJ1-5; possible D gene TRBD1, 6 bases. Germline assignment: CDR1 SGHRS and CDR2 YFSETQ. Deletions cut 4 bases from V and 2 bases from J, with 10 bases between. This CDR3 is 14 amino acids long. CDR3 nucleotide sequence: TGCGCCAGCAGCCTGGACAGCGGCAATCAGCCCCAGCATTTT. Its translation is CASSLDSGNQPQHF.

This clonotype appeared a few times. This rearrangement joins TRBV7-2 to TRBJ2-5; a possible D gene is TRBD2 (5 bases). The V gene's germline CDR1 is SGHTA and CDR2 FQGNSA. The germline V and J ends were trimmed by 1 base and 5 bases, with 14 bases remaining between them. The CDR3 sequence is 15 residues long. CDR3 in DNA: TGTGCCAGCAGCTTAGTCCCCGGGGTCGGGGAGACCCAGTACTTC. Encoded protein: CASSLVPGVGETQYF.

This chain uses TRBV21-1 with TRBJ1-2; the table names TRBD1, a call not compared with the DNA. TRBV21-1 is listed as a pseudogene. The CDR3 runs 14 residues. In DNA form, the CDR3 reads TGTGCCAGCAGCAAAGGGACAGGACTATATGGCTACACCTTC. This sequence encodes CASSKGTGLYGYTF.

This clonotype has just one count. The V call is TRBV2, the J call TRBJ1-2, with D uncertain. This CDR3 has 13 amino acids. V was clipped by 4 bases and J by 7 bases, with 13 bases between them. Germline lookup yields CDR1 SNHLY and CDR2 FYNNEI. CDR3 protein: CASSVGQTAGYTF. For the CDR3, the DNA is TGTGCCAGCAGTGTCGGGCAGACCGCTGGCTACACCTTC.

As regards this clonotype: Mismatch with germline at one junction end may stem from a read error. The chain joins TRBV28 to TRBJ2-5; TRBD2 agrees at 7 bases. Per germline, CDR1 MDHEN and CDR2 SYDVKM. This CDR3 is 13 amino acids long. This CDR3 reads CACSQTGGETQYF. As DNA, the CDR3 is TGTGCCTGCAGCCAAACGGGGGGAGAGACCCAGTACTTC.

This chain uses TRBV9 with TRBJ1-4, with TRBD1 matching 7 bases. The CDR3 sequence is 16 residues long. Germline lookup yields CDR1 SGDLS and CDR2 YYNGEE. V shed 4 bases and J 2 bases; nucleotides not matched to a gene: 8. This chain's CDR3 is CASSPRTGRTNEKLFF. In DNA form, the CDR3 reads TGTGCCAGCAGCCCCCGGACAGGTCGGACTAATGAAAAACTGTTTTTT.

This rearrangement joins TRBV2 to TRBJ2-4; D is perhaps TRBD1 or TRBD2 (9 bases each). The better agreement between TRBJ2-7 and the DNA end casts doubt on the J call. CDR3 length: 17 residues. Germline V CDR1 and CDR2: SNHLY, FYNNEI. In DNA form, the CDR3 reads TGTGCCAGCATCCCACAGGGGGCGGGAGGGCGGTCCTACGAGCAGTACTTC. It yields the protein CASIPQGAGGRSYEQYF.

This clonotype has only one observation. This chain uses TRBV20-1 with TRBJ1-3, with D hard to call. The CDR3 totals 18 residues. Between the trimmed V and J ends, which lost 3 bases and 0 bases, there was a span of 21 bases. CDR1 DFQATT and CDR2 SNEGSKA come from the germline V gene (reference sequence). DNA of the CDR3: TGCAGTGCTAGGATGACGTCGCCGGGCCCACACTCTGGAAACACCATATATTTT. Residues: CSARMTSPGPHSGNTIYF.

This rearrangement joins TRBV5-1 to TRBJ2-1, with 8 bases lining up with TRBD2. J lost 0 bases, V lost 2 bases, and 7 bases had no gene match. Germline V gene lookup returns CDR1 SGHRS and CDR2 YFSETQ. The CDR3 extends over 17 amino acids. CDR3 residues: CASSLMAGGLSYNEQFF. DNA of the CDR3: TGCGCCAGCAGCTTAATGGCGGGGGGTCTCTCCTACAATGAGCAGTTCTTC.

This clonotype came up once. The J gene is TRBJ1-5, the V gene TRBV20-1; D is possibly TRBD1 (6 bases). The germline V gene encodes CDR1 DFQATT and CDR2 SNEGSKA (reference sequence). There are 14 residues in the CDR3. V was shortened by 5 bases and J by 4 bases, with 15 bases between the two germline ends. CDR3 bases: TGCAGTGCTGGGTCAGGGGTAGGAAATCAGCCCCAGCATTTT. Its translation is CSAGSGVGNQPQHF.

The chain uses TRBV20-1 and TRBJ2-1, with a possible D match to TRBD1 (7 bases). The CDR3 totals 14 residues. The ends were cut back, 5 bases at V and 5 bases at J, with 16 bases in the middle. The germline CDR1 and CDR2 sequences are DFQATT and SNEGSKA (reference sequence). The CDR3 sequence: CSAPLPGGNNEQFF. CDR3 DNA: TGCAGTGCTCCACTCCCAGGGGGGAACAATGAGCAGTTCTTC.

This chain uses TRBV3-1 with TRBJ1-6; no firm D call. CDR3 size: 12 residues. CDR1 LGHDT and CDR2 YNNKEL come from the germline V gene (reference sequence). Trimming removed 3 bases at V and 8 bases at J, with 5 bases between. The CDR3 region has the DNA TGTGCCAGCAGCCAGAGAGATTCACCCCTCCACTTT. The encoded protein is CASSQRDSPLHF.

Only a few counts were recorded for this clonotype. A read error may explain this, as a much larger clone is one base away. Here the CDR3 DNA reads TGTGCCAGCAGCGGAGGACTAGCGGGGGCATATGAGCAGTACTTC. Residues: CASSGGLAGAYEQYF. The gene calls are TRBV7-2 and TRBJ2-5; 13 bases are a match to TRBD2. Germline values: CDR1 SGHTA, CDR2 FQGNSA. This CDR3 comprises 15 residues. V lost 5 bases, J lost 11 bases, and 11 bases stayed unmatched.

The rearrangement links TRBV18 to TRBJ2-2; 8 nucleotides align to TRBD1. V shed 6 bases, J shed 7 bases, and the junction held 7 bases outside the gene matches. CDR3 length equals 14 residues. Germline CDR1 KGHSH, CDR2 LQKENI. CDR3 DNA: TGTGCCAGCTCGGCGGACAGGGAGATCGGGGAGCTGTTTTTT. Amino acid sequence: CASSADREIGELFF. Together with reference TRBV18 and TRBJ2-2, the CDR3 gives the full variable domain: NAGVMQNPRHLVRRRGQEARLRCSPMKGHSHVYWYRQLPEEGLKFMVYLQKENIIDESGMPKERFSAEFPKEGPSILRIQQVVRGDSAAYFCASSADREIGELFFGEGSRLTVL.

The table lists this clonotype with many counts. This chain links TRBV20-1 with TRBJ2-3; 12 nucleotides agree with TRBD2. The V gene end was trimmed by 0 bases and the J gene end by 2 bases; junction bases not matched to a gene: 9. The V gene's germline CDR1 is DFQATT and CDR2 SNEGSKA (reference sequence). The CDR3 is 18 residues long. CDR3 DNA sequence: TGCAGTGCTAGAGATCAACAAGGGACTAGCGGGTACACAGATACGCAGTATTTT. This sequence encodes CSARDQQGTSGYTDTQYF.